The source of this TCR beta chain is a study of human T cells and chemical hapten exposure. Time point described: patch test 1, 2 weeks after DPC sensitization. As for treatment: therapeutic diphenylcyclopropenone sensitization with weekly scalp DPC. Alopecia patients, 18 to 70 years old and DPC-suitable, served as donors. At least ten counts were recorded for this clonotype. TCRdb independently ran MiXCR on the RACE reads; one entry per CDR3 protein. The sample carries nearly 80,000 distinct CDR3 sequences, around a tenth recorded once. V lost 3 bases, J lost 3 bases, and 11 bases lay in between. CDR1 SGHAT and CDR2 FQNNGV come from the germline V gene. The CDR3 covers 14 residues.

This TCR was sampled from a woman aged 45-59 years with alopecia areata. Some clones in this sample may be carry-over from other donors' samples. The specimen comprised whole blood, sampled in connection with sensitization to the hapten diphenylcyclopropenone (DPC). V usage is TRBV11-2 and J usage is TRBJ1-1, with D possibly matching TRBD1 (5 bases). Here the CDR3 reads CASSFAGGDTEAFF. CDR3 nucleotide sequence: TGTGCCAGCAGCTTTGCTGGGGGGGACACTGAAGCTTTCTTT.